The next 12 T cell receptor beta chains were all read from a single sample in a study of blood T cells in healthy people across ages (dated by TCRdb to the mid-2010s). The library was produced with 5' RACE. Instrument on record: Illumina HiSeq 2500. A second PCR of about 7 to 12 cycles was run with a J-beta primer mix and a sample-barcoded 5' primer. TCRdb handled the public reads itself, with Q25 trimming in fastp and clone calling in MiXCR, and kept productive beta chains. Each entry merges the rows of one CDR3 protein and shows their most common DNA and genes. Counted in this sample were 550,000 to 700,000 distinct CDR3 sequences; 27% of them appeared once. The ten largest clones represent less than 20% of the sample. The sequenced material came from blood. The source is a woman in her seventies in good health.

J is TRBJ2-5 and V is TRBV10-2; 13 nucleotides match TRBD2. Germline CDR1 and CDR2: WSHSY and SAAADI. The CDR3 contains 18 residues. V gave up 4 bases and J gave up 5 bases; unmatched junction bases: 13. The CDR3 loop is CASSGVGLAGAWRETQYF. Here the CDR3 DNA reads TGCGCCAGCAGTGGGGTTGGACTAGCGGGGGCTTGGCGCGAGACCCAGTACTTC.

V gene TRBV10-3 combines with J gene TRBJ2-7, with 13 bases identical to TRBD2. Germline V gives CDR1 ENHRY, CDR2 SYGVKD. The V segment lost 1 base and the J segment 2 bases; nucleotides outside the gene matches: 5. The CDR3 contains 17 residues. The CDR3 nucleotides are TGTGCCATCAGTGAGTTACCGGGACTAGCGGGAACCTACGAGCAGTACGTC. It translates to CAISELPGLAGTYEQYV.

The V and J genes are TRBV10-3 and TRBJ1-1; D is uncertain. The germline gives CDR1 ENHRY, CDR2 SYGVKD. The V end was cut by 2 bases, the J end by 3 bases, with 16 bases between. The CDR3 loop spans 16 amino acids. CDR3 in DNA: TGTGCCATCAGTGAGAGGCCTATGGCAGACGACACTGAAGCTTTCTTT. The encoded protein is CAISERPMADDTEAFF.

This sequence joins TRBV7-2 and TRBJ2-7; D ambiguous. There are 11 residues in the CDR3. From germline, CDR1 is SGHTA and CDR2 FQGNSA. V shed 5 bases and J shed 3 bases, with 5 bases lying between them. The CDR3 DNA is TGTACCAGCAGCCTCATCTACGAGCAGTACTTC. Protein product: CTSSLIYEQYF.

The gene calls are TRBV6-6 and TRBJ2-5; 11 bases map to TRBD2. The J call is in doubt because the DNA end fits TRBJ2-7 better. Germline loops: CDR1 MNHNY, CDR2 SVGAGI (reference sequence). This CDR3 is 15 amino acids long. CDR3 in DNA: TGTGCCAGCAGTTACTCTAGCGGGGGGGCCTACGAGCAGTACTTC. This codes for CASSYSSGGAYEQYF.

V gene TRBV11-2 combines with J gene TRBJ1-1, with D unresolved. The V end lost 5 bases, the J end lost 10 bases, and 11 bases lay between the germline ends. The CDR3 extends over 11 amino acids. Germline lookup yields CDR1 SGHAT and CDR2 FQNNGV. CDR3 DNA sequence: TGTGCCAGCAGCCCCGGCCCCCGAGCTTTCTTT. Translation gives CASSPGPRAFF.

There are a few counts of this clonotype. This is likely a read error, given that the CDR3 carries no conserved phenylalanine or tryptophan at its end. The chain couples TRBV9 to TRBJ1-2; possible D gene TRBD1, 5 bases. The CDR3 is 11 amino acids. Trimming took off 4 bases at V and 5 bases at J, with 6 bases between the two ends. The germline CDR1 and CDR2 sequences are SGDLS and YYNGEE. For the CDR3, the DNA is TGTGCCAGCAGCCCAGGGTATGGCTACACCCTC. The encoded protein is CASSPGYGYTL.

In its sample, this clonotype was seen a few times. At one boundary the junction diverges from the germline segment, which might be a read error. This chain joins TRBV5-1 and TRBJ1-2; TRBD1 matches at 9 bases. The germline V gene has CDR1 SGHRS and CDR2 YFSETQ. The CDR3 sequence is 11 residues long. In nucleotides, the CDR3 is TGCGCCAGCAGCTCGTCCGGGACAGGGACTTTC. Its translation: CASSSSGTGTF.

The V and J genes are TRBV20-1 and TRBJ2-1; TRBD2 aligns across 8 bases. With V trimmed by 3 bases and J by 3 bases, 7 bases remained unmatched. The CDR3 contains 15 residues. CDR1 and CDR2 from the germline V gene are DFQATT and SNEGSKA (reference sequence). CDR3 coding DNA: TGCAGTGCTAGTCGGGGGCGGGAGGTCTACAATGAGCAGTTCTTC. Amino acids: CSASRGREVYNEQFF.

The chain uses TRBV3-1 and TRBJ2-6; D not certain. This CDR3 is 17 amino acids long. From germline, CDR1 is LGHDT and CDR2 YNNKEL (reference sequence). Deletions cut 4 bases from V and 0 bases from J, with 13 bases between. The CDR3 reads CASSRMSSPSGANVLTF. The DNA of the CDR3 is TGTGCCAGCAGCCGGATGTCTAGTCCCTCTGGGGCCAACGTCCTGACTTTC.

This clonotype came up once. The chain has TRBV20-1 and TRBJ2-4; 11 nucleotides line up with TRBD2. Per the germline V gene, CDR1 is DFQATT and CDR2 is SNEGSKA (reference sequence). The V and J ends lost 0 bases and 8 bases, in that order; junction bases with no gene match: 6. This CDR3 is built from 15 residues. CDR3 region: CSARDPSGGRDIQYF. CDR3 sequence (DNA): TGCAGTGCTAGAGACCCTAGCGGGGGGAGGGACATTCAGTACTTC.

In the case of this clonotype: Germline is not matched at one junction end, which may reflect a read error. The CDR3 reads CASNLGLQGFSGTEAFF. The CDR3 DNA reads TGTGCCAGCAACTTAGGGCTACAGGGGTTTTCTGGCACTGAAGCTTTCTTT. The chain links TRBV11-1 to TRBJ1-1, with TRBD1 matching 7 bases. The germline V gene has CDR1 SGHAT and CDR2 FQDESV (reference sequence). The CDR3 is 17 residues long.